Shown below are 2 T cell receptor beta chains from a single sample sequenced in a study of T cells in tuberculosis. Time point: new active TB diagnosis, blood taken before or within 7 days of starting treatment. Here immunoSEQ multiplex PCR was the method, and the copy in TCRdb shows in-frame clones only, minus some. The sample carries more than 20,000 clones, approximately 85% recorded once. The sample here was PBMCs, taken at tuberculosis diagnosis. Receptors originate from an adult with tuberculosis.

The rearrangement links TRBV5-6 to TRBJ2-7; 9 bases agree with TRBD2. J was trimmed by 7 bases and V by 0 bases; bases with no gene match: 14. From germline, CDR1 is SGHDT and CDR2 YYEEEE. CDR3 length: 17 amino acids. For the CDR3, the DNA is TGTGCCAGCAGCTTGGGAGGGGCTCGCGGGGGGGCCGGGGAGCAGTACTTC. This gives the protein CASSLGGARGGAGEQYF.

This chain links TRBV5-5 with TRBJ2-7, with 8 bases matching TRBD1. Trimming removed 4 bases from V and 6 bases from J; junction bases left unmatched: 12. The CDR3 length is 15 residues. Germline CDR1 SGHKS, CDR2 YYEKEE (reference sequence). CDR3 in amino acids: CASSPRTGTLGEQYF. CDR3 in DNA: TGTGCCAGCAGCCCTAGGACAGGGACCTTGGGCGAGCAGTACTTC.